This T cell receptor beta chain emerged from a study of blood T cell repertoires in COVID-19. Study context: Acute-phase and convalescent COVID-19 samples originated in the United States, Italy and Spain. PBMCs, B-cell-depleted T cells, or T cells were the source of the cDNA or gDNA that made up the material.

Authors' processing steps: Reference gene primer amplification gave estimated nucleated cell counts. Some clones are missing from TCRdb's copy, which holds only in-frame ones; the method was immunoSEQ multiplex PCR. Clone size and V and J calls were adopted from that table, with D and trimming inferred from the DNA. The top ten hold less than 25% of the sample, which has around 190,000 clones, less than 90% seen once. The CDR3 spans 12 residues. Notes on this clone: A read error may produce the germline difference seen at one junction end.

Material for sequencing was peripheral blood. The clonotype comes from a man between 65 and 85 years old with active or convalescent COVID-19. The gene calls are TRBV12-3 or TRBV12-4 and TRBJ1-2; the match to TRBD1 covers 9 bases. CDR3 amino acids: CASTRGQGSFAF. The CDR3 DNA reads TGTGCCAGCACGCGGGGACAGGGATCTTTTGCCTTC.